This T cell receptor (beta chain) comes out of a study of T cells in Graves' hyperthyroidism and ophthalmopathy. Study context: Peripheral blood was collected at initial diagnosis, before any treatment.

This clonotype was picked up many times. Its antigen remains unknown. The germline V and J ends were trimmed by 3 bases and 0 bases, with 9 bases remaining between them. The CDR3 sequence is 15 residues long. Germline V lookup: CDR1 MDHEN, CDR2 SYDVKM. Study-level points and caveats: In validation, the model predicted ophthalmopathy. These predictions came a median about 6.5 months before onset.

The investigators amplified TCR beta CDR3 regions from RNA transcripts. The primer set for the first-round RT-PCR of the TCR CDR3 was HTBI. TCRdb reprocessed the multiplex PCR reads via MiXCR and lists one record per CDR3 protein. The sample lists about 380,000 distinct CDR3 sequences, approximately 13% occurring once. The PBMCs had their origin in 10 ml of fresh peripheral blood. J is TRBJ1-5 and V is TRBV28; no definite D call. The sequence came from a man between 25 and 39 years old with Graves' hyperthyroidism that later progressed to Graves' ophthalmopathy. Specimen: blood. CDR3: CASSLRQTSNQPQHF. The DNA of the CDR3 is TGTGCCAGCAGTTTGCGGCAGACTAGCAATCAGCCCCAGCATTTT.